This T cell receptor beta chain was profiled in a study of shared clonotypes between healthy human individuals (TCRdb year 2020). The study in broad terms: The cohort included three men and a couple of women between 18 and 49 years of age. For each donor, three plates each were used for CD4 naive and CD4 memory, two plates were used for CD8 naive, and one plate was used for CD8 memory. To estimate repertoire size and how much clonotypes are shared between individuals, the study performed deep sequencing of blood TCR repertoires from roughly five healthy adults. Different laboratories and diverse techniques were used to prepare libraries and sequence TCR repertoires, to increase sequencing depth and limit assay-specific biases. Between about 0.8 and 9 billion PBMCs per donor were obtained by leukapheresis.

Its CDR3 holds 14 amino acids, cysteine through phenylalanine. Just the 42-base CDR3 DNA is kept, in frame starting at base 1. From a lookup of the germline V gene (reference sequence), CDR1 and CDR2 are SGHNT and YYREEE. Trimming removed 5 bases from V and 0 bases from J, leaving 11 bases between the germline ends. In the case of this clone: Its antigen specificity is not known. Base qualities were left out, and no much larger clone turns up one base away.

The study at large found these results: Because the study included a small number of donors, the genetic and exposure-history diversity represented was limited. Roughly 5.2% of naive CD4, around 3.6% of naive CD8, about 2.1% of memory CD4, and approximately 0.39% of memory CD8 clonotypes were shared across several donors. Estimated clonotype richness was generally larger for naive than for memory subsets. Compared with non-shared clonotypes, clonotypes shared by all four sorted-subset donors had higher generation probabilities. Sampling was limited to blood, and TCR repertoires in tissue likely differ from TCR repertoires in blood. Incomplete sequencing was indicated by rarefaction of sorted-subset datasets, despite the large sequencing depth. Pairwise subsampling indicated that sequencing depth was expected to affect the degree of clonotype sharing among donors.

Healthy HIV-negative adults with no recently reported acute infections or vaccinations were included as donors. Only Caucasian adults living in Nashville, Tennessee, USA were represented among the donors. Magnetic negative selection was used to enrich CD4+ T cells, after which naive cells were positively selected on CD45RA and the negative fraction became the memory subset. Blood was obtained by leukapheresis, after which PBMCs were separated by Ficoll-Histopaque density gradient centrifugation and cryopreserved in liquid nitrogen vapor phase. Purity and quantity of every magnetically sorted T cell population were checked by analytical flow cytometry. From each sorted fraction, genomic DNA was isolated and quantified by UV absorbance on a Nanodrop 2000c. Using the deep immunoSEQ assay, multiplex PCR amplified TCR CDR3 regions from genomic DNA. Extracted genomic DNA from each cell subset was spread evenly across all wells of several immunoSEQ 96-well plates, with each plate serving as a replicate. For sorted subsets, 150 to 250 ng genomic DNA, equal to about 30,000 T cell genomes, was loaded into each replicate PCR. Purified libraries were measured with a Qubit 3.0 fluorometer, size-checked on a Bioanalyzer 2100, and measured again with the KAPA Library Quantification kit. Every immunoSEQ 96-well plate was sequenced on a separate single-read 150-cycle Illumina NextSeq 550 flow cell. The paper's data handling went like this. Because the immunoSEQ output included only junctional sequences and no quality scores, the filtering could not be the same as the filtering used for full-length reads. Sequences were annotated with PyIR, a Python wrapper for IgBLAST v1.9, and V/J genes and CDR3 were assigned using IMGT germline references. Any read was removed if the V/J assignment was weak (E-value above 1e-6), the CDR3 was missing, or the read contained stop codons, out-of-frame junctions, or ambiguous translated residues. A V3J clonotype was defined by an identical inferred V gene, J gene, and CDR3 amino acid sequence. The percentage overlap between two repertoires was calculated by dividing the number of shared unique clonotypes by the size of the smaller repertoire. Three approaches were used to assess repertoire richness: RTK rarefaction, the Chao1 estimator, and Recon v2.1 estimates of unobserved clonotypes. Generation probabilities were computed with OLGA for all TCRbeta clonotypes obtained by the gDNA method from a handful of donors. The clones in this table, taken by TCRdb from immuneACCESS, are in-frame only. Not every clone is retained; where verified, under half of the shortfall comes from an unresolved V gene, and the cause of the rest is unknown. The V and J calls and clone size were taken over from that table, and D and trimming were inferred from the DNA. For this sample the table gives 2.3 million or so clones, of which 80% to 95% were detected only once. The ten most abundant clones make up 0.39% of the sample.

This receptor was obtained from a man younger than 30 in good health. Some clones in this sample may be carry-over from other donors' samples. The chain links TRBV5-4 with TRBJ2-5; the D gene assignment is ambiguous. Material: naive CD4+ T cells from PBMCs. According to the study, the label for this sample's cell subset or site signals: CD45RA+ positively selected. In nucleotide form, the sequence is TGTGCCAGCAGTCCGGGCAGCCACCAAGAGACCCAGTACTTC. Its translation reads: CASSPGSHQETQYF.